This TCR beta chain comes out of a study of blood T cell repertoires in COVID-19. The assay was immunoSEQ multiplex PCR, and TCRdb's table has in-frame clones only and misses some. In the table there are a few hundred thousand clones, approximately 83% of which are singletons. Germline trimming cut 5 bases from V and 4 bases from J; bases unmatched to any gene: 6. CDR1 is SEHNR and CDR2 is FQNEAQ in the germline V gene (reference sequence). CDR3 size: 14 residues. The V and J genes are TRBV7-9 and TRBJ2-7, with TRBD1 identical over 9 bases. The origin of this receptor is a woman in her twenties or thirties who had recovered from COVID-19. The sequencing input was peripheral blood. The CDR3 nucleotides are TGTGCCAGCAGCCGAGGGACAGGGTGGTACGAGCAGTACTTC. This encodes CASSRGTGWYEQYF.